The 25 T cell receptor beta chains below all came from one sample that was sequenced in a study of blood T cell repertoires in COVID-19. Data came from immunoSEQ multiplex PCR; TCRdb stores just in-frame clones and leaves some out. The sample consists of about 45,000 clones, about 92% of them appearing once. Sequenced: peripheral blood. Receptor source: a man between 65 and 85 years old with active COVID-19.

V gene TRBV4-1 combines with J gene TRBJ1-4; TRBD1 aligns across 9 bases. V shed 0 bases and J 11 bases; nucleotides not matched to a gene: 13. Germline loops: CDR1 MGHRA, CDR2 YSYEKL. The CDR3 contains 17 residues. CDR3 nucleotides: TGCGCCAGCAGCCAAGAAAGGACAACAGGGGGCGTCGGGAAACTGTTTTTT. Translated: CASSQERTTGGVGKLFF.

This rearrangement joins TRBV19 to TRBJ1-2; TRBD1 agrees at 9 bases. The ends lost 5 bases at V and 7 bases at J; junction bases unmatched: 5. Germline V gene sequence: CDR1 LNHDA, CDR2 SQIVND (reference sequence). CDR3 size: 13 residues. This CDR3 reads CASSPQGASGYTF. Written as DNA, the CDR3 is TGTGCCAGTAGTCCACAGGGGGCAAGTGGCTACACCTTC.

This clone turned up a few times. This chain joins TRBV27 and TRBJ2-7; TRBD2 matches at 10 bases. CDR1 is MNHEY, CDR2 SMNVEV, per germline (reference sequence). V lost 5 bases to trimming and J lost 2 bases; unmatched junction nucleotides: 3. The CDR3 has 14 amino acids. CDR3 sequence: CASSLSGRTYEQYF. CDR3 DNA sequence: TGTGCCAGCAGTCTTAGCGGGAGGACCTACGAGCAGTACTTC.

In this sample, this clone turned up once. J is TRBJ1-5 and V is TRBV28; the D gene is possibly TRBD1 (6 bases). CDR1 and CDR2 (germline): MDHEN, SYDVKM. Trimming removed 6 bases at V and 9 bases at J, with 12 bases between. This CDR3 spans 12 amino acids. CDR3 in DNA: TGTGCCAGCAGCCCACCCAGGGGGCCCCAGCATTTT. It codes for CASSPPRGPQHF.

The chain is built from TRBV5-1 and TRBJ2-3; TRBD2 matches 7 bases. The CDR3 loop spans 15 amino acids. Germline V gives CDR1 SGHRS, CDR2 YFSETQ. J was trimmed by 4 bases and V by 0 bases; bases with no gene match: 5. The DNA of the CDR3 is TGCGCCAGCAGCTTGGGAAGCGGGGAGTCAGATACGCAGTATTTT. Its protein product is CASSLGSGESDTQYF.

This clone was observed once. This chain links TRBV11-2 with TRBJ2-1, with 9 positions matching TRBD2. The CDR3 extends over 17 amino acids. J lost 4 bases, V lost 5 bases, and 12 bases had no gene match. Germline CDR1 reads SGHAT; CDR2 reads FQNNGV. CDR3 nucleotides: TGTGCCAGCAGCCTCCGGGAAGCGGGGGGATCTTACAATGAGCAGTTCTTC. Its protein is CASSLREAGGSYNEQFF.

The chain has TRBV5-1 and TRBJ2-7; 7 bases are shared with TRBD1. Germline V gene data show CDR1 as SGHRS and CDR2 as YFSETQ. This CDR3 region has 16 residues. With 4 bases clipped from V and 0 bases from J, the junction kept 10 bases outside the gene matches. As DNA, the CDR3 is TGCGCCAGCAGCCCCCCGGGACAGCGGATCTCCTACGAGCAGTACTTC. Amino acid sequence: CASSPPGQRISYEQYF.

This clone is labeled as medium-sized. The V and J genes are TRBV3-1 (or the pseudogene TRBV3-2) and TRBJ2-1; TRBD2 matches 11 bases. The CDR3 contains 17 residues. Germline loops: CDR1 LGHDT, CDR2 YNNKEL (reference sequence). Germline trimming cut 3 bases from V and 9 bases from J; bases unmatched to any gene: 13. The CDR3 DNA reads TGTGCCAGCAGCCAGGGAATTTCAGGACTAGCGGGCAGTGAGCAGTTCTTC. This codes for CASSQGISGLAGSEQFF.

CDR3 residues: CAWSGNRGPRFPDVNSPLHF. The CDR3 region has the DNA TGTGCCTGGAGTGGAAACCGAGGTCCAAGGTTTCCCGATGTAAATTCACCCCTCCACTTT. The chain joins TRBV30 to TRBJ1-6; D unresolved. V lost 1 base to trimming and J lost 7 bases, with 29 bases between them. The CDR3 length is 20 residues. The germline CDR1 and CDR2 sequences are GTSNPN and SVGIG (reference sequence).

The CDR3 spells CASAPGANYGYTF. CDR3 coding DNA: TGTGCCAGCGCCCCGGGAGCTAACTATGGCTACACCTTC. The V call is TRBV7-3, the J call TRBJ1-2, with D unresolved. The CDR3 consists of 13 residues. Germline V lookup: CDR1 SGHTA, CDR2 FQGTGA. Between the trimmed V and J ends, which lost 8 bases and 0 bases, there was a span of 10 bases.

The chain links TRBV7-8 to TRBJ2-1; 8 bases line up with TRBD2. This CDR3 spans 19 amino acids. V dropped 0 bases and J dropped 9; count of bases not matched to a gene: 19. Germline V lookup: CDR1 SGHVS, CDR2 FQNEAQ. The CDR3 reads CASSLARGSLAVRPGEQFF. The CDR3 DNA reads as TGTGCCAGCAGCTTAGCCAGAGGGTCACTAGCGGTACGGCCAGGTGAGCAGTTCTTC.

This chain uses TRBV18 with TRBJ2-7; TRBD2 is a possible D gene (6 bases). Trimming pared 3 bases from V and 5 bases from J, leaving 14 bases between. There are 14 residues in the CDR3. Germline CDR1 KGHSH, CDR2 LQKENI. CDR3 nucleotides: TGTGCCAGCTCACCGTCCGGGAGTGTAAACGAGCAGTACTTC. This sequence encodes CASSPSGSVNEQYF.

J is TRBJ2-7 and V is TRBV5-4; D gene uncertain. Trimming left V 0 bases short and J 6 bases short, with 13 bases between. This CDR3 has 14 amino acids. Germline V lookup: CDR1 SGHNT, CDR2 YYREEE (reference sequence). The CDR3 DNA follows: TGTGCCAGCAGCTTGGGGATCTTAGCTGGCGAGCAGTACTTC. This sequence encodes CASSLGILAGEQYF.

This clone has more than one count but fewer than ten. The V and J genes are TRBV27 and TRBJ1-6; a weak D match, TRBD1 (5 bases). Deletions cut 2 bases from V and 9 bases from J, with 14 bases between. The CDR3 loop spans 15 amino acids. Germline CDR1 is MNHEY and CDR2 is SMNVEV (reference sequence). Written as DNA, the CDR3 is TGTGCCAGCAGTTTACAAACTCATGGGGCTTCACCCCTCCACTTT. Translated: CASSLQTHGASPLHF.

The sample holds one count of this clone. The V and J genes are TRBV3-1 (or the pseudogene TRBV3-2) and TRBJ2-1, with 10 positions matching TRBD2. Germline V gene sequence: CDR1 LGHDT, CDR2 YNNKEL (reference sequence). The CDR3 covers 17 residues. J lost 4 bases, V lost 4 bases, and 10 bases had no gene match. CDR3: CASSPKRTSGYYNEQFF. In DNA, the CDR3 is TGTGCCAGCAGCCCCAAAAGGACTAGCGGCTATTACAATGAGCAGTTCTTC.

The chain joins TRBV3-1 (or the pseudogene TRBV3-2) to TRBJ2-7; TRBD2 matches 8 bases. Germline CDR1 is LGHDT and CDR2 is YNNKEL (reference sequence). The trim removed 0 bases at V and 2 bases at J, leaving 15 bases unmatched. The length of the CDR3 is 19 residues. CDR3 DNA: TGTGCCAGCAGCCAAGATAGTACTAGCGGTCCCTGGGCCCCCTACGAGCAGTACTTC. Protein product: CASSQDSTSGPWAPYEQYF.

The chain employs TRBV5-6 and TRBJ2-5, with D unresolved. The CDR3 totals 13 residues. Between the trimmed V and J ends, which lost 0 bases and 5 bases, there was a span of 8 bases. Germline V lookup: CDR1 SGHDT, CDR2 YYEEEE. CDR3 amino acids: CASSLDSRETQYF. The CDR3 DNA reads as TGTGCCAGCAGCTTGGATTCGAGGGAGACCCAGTACTTC.

The chain has TRBV19 and TRBJ2-7; TRBD2 might be the D (6 bases). V lost 2 bases, J lost 4 bases, and 15 bases lay in between. Germline-derived CDR1 and CDR2 are LNHDA and SQIVND (reference sequence). This CDR3 is built from 15 residues. The CDR3 reads CASSISTGTGYEQYF. The CDR3 DNA reads as TGTGCCAGTAGTATAAGCACCGGGACTGGATACGAGCAGTACTTC.

V and J are TRBV28 and TRBJ2-1; D might be TRBD2 (6 bases). The V gene lost 6 bases and the J gene lost 8 bases, with 17 bases spanning the gap. The CDR3 has 14 residues. Germline V CDR1 and CDR2: MDHEN, SYDVKM. The CDR3 loop reads CASSRRGSGDEQFF. The CDR3 DNA follows: TGTGCCAGCAGCCGAAGGGGTAGCGGCGATGAGCAGTTCTTC.

The rearrangement uses TRBV30 and TRBJ2-3; no clear D gene. CDR1 and CDR2 (germline): GTSNPN, SVGIG (reference sequence). The V gene lost 0 bases and the J gene lost 2 bases, with 6 bases spanning the gap. The CDR3 runs to 13 residues. In nucleotides, the CDR3 is TGTGCCTGGAGTGTACTGAACACAGATACGCAGTATTTT. Translated, it gives CAWSVLNTDTQYF.

The chain combines TRBV7-2 with TRBJ1-5, with D unresolved. Germline assignment: CDR1 SGHTA and CDR2 FQGNSA. V lost 3 bases and J lost 3, with 6 bases in between. This CDR3 spans 13 amino acids. CDR3 nucleotide sequence: TGTGCCAGCAGCTTTTACTTCAATCAGCCCCAGCATTTT. Residues: CASSFYFNQPQHF.

The V and J genes are TRBV24-1 and TRBJ2-3; TRBD1 matches 8 bases. The CDR3 sequence is 14 residues long. Germline values: CDR1 KGHDR, CDR2 SFDVKD. The J segment lost 6 bases and the V segment lost 4 bases, leaving 5 bases of the junction unmatched. CDR3 loop: CATSELDRADTQYF. In nucleotides, the CDR3 is TGTGCCACCAGTGAACTGGACAGGGCGGATACGCAGTATTTT.

This clone was counted a single time. V and J are TRBV4-3 and TRBJ1-5; no firm D call. Germline assignment: CDR1 LGHNA and CDR2 YSLEER. Trimming took 4 bases from V and 2 from J, leaving 12 bases between them. The CDR3 length is 15 residues. This chain's CDR3 is CASSRGTKGNQPQHF. The CDR3 nucleotides are TGCGCCAGCAGCCGCGGAACCAAGGGCAATCAGCCCCAGCATTTT.

The chain joins TRBV19 to TRBJ2-1, with D possibly matching TRBD1 (6 bases). The length of the CDR3 is 16 residues. The V and J ends lost 5 bases and 3 bases respectively, with 17 bases between them. Per germline, CDR1 LNHDA and CDR2 SQIVND (reference sequence). CDR3 DNA: TGTGCCAGTAGTCTCGATACGACAGGAAACTACAATGAGCAGTTCTTC. The encoded protein is CASSLDTTGNYNEQFF.

The chain combines TRBV7-8 with TRBJ1-5; D is unclear. This CDR3 comprises 16 residues. Germline lookup yields CDR1 SGHVS and CDR2 FQNEAQ. The ends were cut back, 0 bases at V and 0 bases at J, with 9 bases in the middle. DNA for the CDR3: TGTGCCAGCAGCTTAGCCGGGATCTATAGCAATCAGCCCCAGCATTTT. It encodes CASSLAGIYSNQPQHF.